The 18 T cell receptor beta chains below all came from one sample that was sequenced in a study of blood T cell repertoires in COVID-19. The data were produced by immunoSEQ multiplex PCR, yet TCRdb's version contains in-frame clones alone and is incomplete. The data show about 170,000 clones, 65% to 80% seen once. The material sequenced was PBMCs or T cells enriched from blood (not recorded which). The receptors were gathered from a woman in her seventies in a cohort exposed to, infected with or recovered from COVID-19 (not recorded which).

This chain connects TRBV27 to TRBJ2-3; D is unresolved. Trimming removed 5 bases from V and 0 bases from J, with 9 bases in between. CDR3 length: 14 amino acids. Looked up from germline, CDR1 is MNHEY and CDR2 is SMNVEV (reference sequence). CDR3 sequence reads: CASSPLTSTDTQYF. CDR3 nucleotides: TGTGCCAGCAGTCCTTTGACTAGCACAGATACGCAGTATTTT.

V is TRBV14 and J is TRBJ2-1; TRBD2 aligns across 12 bases. Germline V gene lookup returns CDR1 SGHDN and CDR2 FVKESK. This CDR3 comprises 18 residues. V was clipped by 2 bases and J by 2 bases; unmatched bases: 7. CDR3: CASSQRLAGVGAYNEQFF. CDR3 DNA: TGTGCCAGCAGCCAAAGACTAGCGGGAGTCGGAGCCTACAATGAGCAGTTCTTC.

V usage is TRBV6-5 and J usage is TRBJ2-7, with D unclear. This CDR3 region has 12 residues. CDR1 MNHEY and CDR2 SVGAGI come from the germline V gene. Trimming pared 5 bases from V and 1 base from J, leaving 6 bases between. The CDR3 spells CASSTRSYEQYF. DNA of the CDR3: TGTGCCAGCAGTACCCGGTCCTACGAGCAGTACTTC.

This clone was recorded once. The CDR3 sequence: CASSPPGHRGEKLFF. For the CDR3, the DNA is TGTGCCAGCTCACCACCCGGTCACAGGGGTGAAAAACTGTTTTTT. The chain uses TRBV18 and TRBJ1-4, with 7 bases lining up with TRBD1. CDR1 KGHSH and CDR2 LQKENI come from the germline V gene. This CDR3 contains 15 residues. Unmatched junction bases numbered 5, after V lost 0 bases and J lost 7 bases. The full variable domain, completed using reference TRBV18 and TRBJ1-4, is NAGVMQNPRHLVRRRGQEARLRCSPMKGHSHVYWYRQLPEEGLKFMVYLQKENIIDESGMPKERFSAEFPKEGPSILRIQQVVRGDSAAYFCASSPPGHRGEKLFFGSGTQLSVL.

The CDR3 DNA sequence: TGCGCCACCCTTAGCGGGCAATCCTACAATGAGCAGTTCTTC. This translates into CATLSGQSYNEQFF. The J gene is TRBJ2-1, the V gene TRBV10-2; 7 bases map to TRBD2. The CDR3 runs to 14 residues. Germline-derived CDR1 and CDR2 are WSHSY and SAAADI. The V and J ends lost 10 bases and 1 base, in that order; junction bases with no gene match: 7.

The rearrangement joins TRBV18 to TRBJ2-3, with 8 positions matching TRBD2. CDR3 length equals 14 residues. J was trimmed by 6 bases and V by 5 bases; bases with no gene match: 7. Germline V gives CDR1 KGHSH, CDR2 LQKENI. In nucleotides, the CDR3 is TGTGCCAGCTCATTATCCAGCGGGAGTGATACGCAGTATTTT. The encoded protein is CASSLSSGSDTQYF.

This clone appeared a single time. This chain links TRBV15 with TRBJ2-6; D is possibly TRBD2 (6 bases). This CDR3 region has 16 residues. V lost 1 base and J lost 2, with 9 bases in between. The germline gives CDR1 LNHNV, CDR2 YYDKDF (reference sequence). The CDR3 DNA is TGTGCCACCAGCAGAGTCGGCGGGACTGGGGCCAACGTCCTGACTTTC. Its protein product is CATSRVGGTGANVLTF.

The chain has TRBV18 and TRBJ2-1; a weak D match, TRBD2 (6 bases). The CDR3 has 17 residues. Germline values: CDR1 KGHSH, CDR2 LQKENI. The V and J ends lost 3 bases and 8 bases respectively, with 23 bases between them. CDR3 in amino acids: CASSPQEGAPGFDEQFF. The DNA for the CDR3 is TGTGCCAGCTCACCGCAGGAGGGAGCCCCCGGGTTCGATGAGCAGTTCTTC.

For the CDR3, the DNA is TGTGCCAGTAGTATTTCGCGGACAGGGGGCCGCGGGGGCAATCAGCCCCAGCATTTT. Protein product: CASSISRTGGRGGNQPQHF. The chain links TRBV19 to TRBJ1-5; 11 positions match TRBD1. J was trimmed by 2 bases and V by 3 bases; bases with no gene match: 12. Germline lookup yields CDR1 LNHDA and CDR2 SQIVND (reference sequence). The CDR3 contains 19 residues.

J is TRBJ1-1 and V is TRBV9; 7 bases agree with TRBD1. This CDR3 spans 16 amino acids. Germline values: CDR1 SGDLS, CDR2 YYNGEE. V lost 4 bases and J lost 3; bases outside the gene matches: 12. The CDR3 is CASSQKLGGLDTEAFF. CDR3 coding DNA: TGTGCCAGCAGCCAAAAGCTAGGGGGCTTGGACACTGAAGCTTTCTTT.

The chain combines TRBV28 with TRBJ1-2; D is unclear. Trimming shortened V by 3 bases and J by 7 bases, and 12 bases separated the two germline ends. The CDR3 length is 13 residues. Germline values: CDR1 MDHEN, CDR2 SYDVKM. CDR3 sequence reads: CASSLPGLGGYTF. The CDR3, as DNA: TGTGCCAGCAGTTTGCCAGGACTCGGTGGCTACACCTTC.

This clone came up a few times. The chain uses TRBV9 and TRBJ2-3; TRBD2 agrees at 8 bases. J was trimmed by 5 bases and V by 0 bases; bases with no gene match: 2. The germline V gene has CDR1 SGDLS and CDR2 YYNGEE. The CDR3 is 14 amino acids. CDR3 loop: CASSVAGGGDTQYF. The DNA of the CDR3 is TGTGCCAGCAGCGTAGCGGGAGGGGGAGATACGCAGTATTTT.

This chain joins TRBV28 and TRBJ1-2; a weak D match, TRBD1 (5 bases). Germline CDR1 and CDR2: MDHEN and SYDVKM. Deletions cut 2 bases from V and 14 bases from J, with 21 bases between. This CDR3 has 14 residues. Written as DNA, the CDR3 is TGTGCCAGCAGTTTACAAGGGGTGGGGTTTGTAGGGACCTTC. Amino acid sequence: CASSLQGVGFVGTF.

This chain uses TRBV15 with TRBJ1-5; TRBD1 matches 9 bases. Germline trimming cut 5 bases from V and 5 bases from J; bases unmatched to any gene: 4. The CDR3 sequence is 14 residues long. Germline V gene lookup returns CDR1 LNHNV and CDR2 YYDKDF (reference sequence). The CDR3 DNA follows: TGTGCCACCAGCTCGGGACAGGGCTATCAGCCCCAGCATTTT. Translated, it gives CATSSGQGYQPQHF.

The CDR3 is CASSLGITENTEAFF. As DNA, the CDR3 is TGTGCCAGCAGCTTAGGTATAACAGAGAACACTGAAGCTTTCTTT. The chain couples TRBV7-8 to TRBJ1-1; D remains unclear. This CDR3 is 15 amino acids long. V lost 1 base and J lost 1, with 10 bases in between. Germline CDR1 is SGHVS and CDR2 is FQNEAQ.

The chain is built from TRBV6-5 and TRBJ2-2, with TRBD1 matching over 11 bases. This CDR3 contains 14 residues. J gave up 5 bases and V 7 bases, and 3 bases lay outside the gene matches. The germline gives CDR1 MNHEY, CDR2 SVGAGI. The CDR3 here is CASTGTGGTGELFF. CDR3 DNA: TGTGCCAGCACCGGGACAGGGGGGACCGGGGAGCTGTTTTTT.

This clone was seen only a few times. The chain employs TRBV10-3 and TRBJ1-3, with 7 bases lining up with TRBD1. CDR3 length equals 16 residues. Germline CDR1 and CDR2: ENHRY and SYGVKD. Trimming removed 10 bases from V and 2 bases from J; junction bases left unmatched: 14. The CDR3, as DNA: TGTGCCACTGGATCCCGGGACAGTGGAACTGGAAACACCATATATTTT. Protein sequence: CATGSRDSGTGNTIYF.

This clone appeared once. V and J are TRBV7-9 and TRBJ1-3; no reliable D call. With 0 bases removed from V and 9 bases from J, the gap between germline ends came to 12 bases. The CDR3 has 14 amino acids. Germline V CDR1 and CDR2: SEHNR, FQNEAQ (reference sequence). CDR3 loop: CASSLASPSGTIYF. Here the CDR3 DNA reads TGTGCCAGCAGCTTAGCGTCCCCCTCAGGCACCATATATTTT.